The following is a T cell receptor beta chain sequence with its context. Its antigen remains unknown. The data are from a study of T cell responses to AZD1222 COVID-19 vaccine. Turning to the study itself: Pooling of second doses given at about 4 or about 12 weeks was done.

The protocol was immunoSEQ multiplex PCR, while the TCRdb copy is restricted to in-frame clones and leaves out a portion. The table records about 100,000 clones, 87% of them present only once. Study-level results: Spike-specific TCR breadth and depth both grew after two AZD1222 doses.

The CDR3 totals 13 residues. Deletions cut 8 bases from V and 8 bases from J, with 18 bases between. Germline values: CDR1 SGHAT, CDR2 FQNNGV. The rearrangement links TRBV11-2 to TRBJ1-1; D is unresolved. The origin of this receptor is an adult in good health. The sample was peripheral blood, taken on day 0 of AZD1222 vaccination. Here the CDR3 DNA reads TGTGCCAGCTCCCTCACGGGCCCTAGCGAAGCTTTCTTT. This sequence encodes CASSLTGPSEAFF.